These 21 T cell receptor beta chains were sequenced from one sample in a study of CD8+CD57+ T cells in acquired aplastic anemia. For sequencing, patients were chosen who had shown expansion of CD8+CD57+ cells by flow cytometry. It was genomic DNA that served as the template for profiling TCR beta VDJ and CDR3. MiXCR was run by TCRdb on the reads, yielding one entry per CDR3 protein. The sample holds 100,000 to 150,000 distinct CDR3 sequences, approximately 50% seen once. The sequencing input was sorted CD4+, CD8+, or CD8+CD57+ T cells (not recorded which) from PBMCs. All receptors come from a human donor with aplastic anemia.

The table lists this clonotype with many counts. The chain has TRBV9 and TRBJ1-1, with a weak D call TRBD1 (6 bases). Deletions cut 2 bases from V and 1 base from J, with 9 bases between. From germline, CDR1 is SGDLS and CDR2 YYNGEE. The CDR3 runs to 14 residues. CDR3 coding DNA: TGTGCCAGCAGCGTGGGACACAAGAACACTGAAGCTTTCTTT. This gives the protein CASSVGHKNTEAFF.

The chain joins TRBV7-2 to TRBJ2-3, with unresolved D. CDR1 and CDR2 (germline): SGHTA, FQGNSA. The V and J ends lost 2 bases and 0 bases respectively, with 6 bases between them. This CDR3 comprises 14 residues. CDR3 loop: CASSLLGSTDTQYF. CDR3 coding DNA: TGTGCCAGCAGCTTACTCGGAAGCACAGATACGCAGTATTTT.

The chain links TRBV20-1 to TRBJ1-1; D not resolved. Trimming took off 3 bases at V and 0 bases at J, with 8 bases between the two ends. Germline V gives CDR1 DFQATT, CDR2 SNEGSKA (reference sequence). The CDR3 runs 13 residues. The DNA for the CDR3 is TGCAGTGCTAGTGGCAGATTGAACACTGAAGCTTTCTTT. It yields the protein CSASGRLNTEAFF.

The table lists this clonotype with a few counts. The J gene is TRBJ1-1, the V gene TRBV6-4, with D unclear. This CDR3 has 13 residues. V lost 0 bases to trimming and J lost 1 base, with 3 bases between them. Germline loops: CDR1 MRHNA, CDR2 SNTAGT. CDR3 DNA sequence: TGTGCCAGCAGTGACTCCGCGAACACTGAAGCTTTCTTT. Translated, it gives CASSDSANTEAFF.

This rearrangement joins TRBV29-1 to TRBJ1-1; D not resolved. Per the germline V gene, CDR1 is SQVTM and CDR2 is ANQGSEA. This CDR3 contains 11 residues. Between the trimmed V and J ends, which lost 4 bases and 8 bases, there was a span of 11 bases. CDR3 region: CSVVPLFEAFF. DNA for the CDR3: TGCAGCGTTGTTCCGCTCTTCGAAGCTTTCTTT.

The V call is TRBV10-3, the J call TRBJ2-3, with D possibly being TRBD2 (5 bases). Germline V CDR1 and CDR2: ENHRY, SYGVKD. V was pared by 3 bases and J by 5 bases, with 18 bases between. This CDR3 has 16 amino acids. CDR3 sequence: CAISDPAGVWGDTQYF. CDR3 bases: TGTGCCATCAGTGACCCGGCCGGGGTATGGGGAGATACGCAGTATTTT.

This clonotype has only a few counts. The chain joins TRBV12-3 or TRBV12-4 to TRBJ2-1; D is uncertain. V lost 3 bases and J lost 6, with 12 bases in between. The CDR3 has 14 amino acids. CDR3 nucleotides: TGTGCCAGCAGTTTCTTGGGCTTTTCCAATGAGCAGTTCTTC. This sequence encodes CASSFLGFSNEQFF.

This chain uses TRBV3-1 with TRBJ2-1; 8 bases line up with TRBD1. Germline V gene data show CDR1 as LGHDT and CDR2 as YNNKEL (reference sequence). V was pared by 1 base and J by 9 bases, with 8 bases of the junction left unmatched. The CDR3 totals 15 residues. Here the CDR3 DNA reads TGTGCCAGCAGCCAAGCCGCCCAGGGGGCCGTTGAGCAGTTCTTC. Translating it yields CASSQAAQGAVEQFF.

CDR3 in amino acids: CATSRDYEYSNQPQHF. CDR3 sequence (DNA): TGTGCCACCAGCAGAGATTATGAGTATAGCAATCAGCCCCAGCATTTT. The V and J genes are TRBV15 and TRBJ1-5; no clear D gene. The CDR3 has 16 amino acids. Germline values: CDR1 LNHNV, CDR2 YYDKDF (reference sequence). Trimming cost V 0 bases and J 0 bases, with 9 bases left between them.

This clonotype was seen more than once but under ten times. The V call is TRBV14, the J call TRBJ1-3, with D maybe TRBD1 (5 bases). This CDR3 is 14 amino acids long. Germline V gives CDR1 SGHDN, CDR2 FVKESK. The V end lost 0 bases, the J end lost 8 bases, and 11 bases lay between the germline ends. In DNA, the CDR3 is TGTGCCAGCAGCCAAGAGGGACGGGCGGACACCATATATTTT. It yields the protein CASSQEGRADTIYF.

As to this clonotype: Relative to the germline gene, one junction end is altered; a read error may explain this. The V gene is TRBV20-1, the J gene TRBJ2-7, with D possibly matching TRBD2 (5 bases). There are 15 residues in the CDR3. Germline V gene sequence: CDR1 DFQATT, CDR2 SNEGSKA (reference sequence). In DNA, the CDR3 is TGCAGTGCTAGGGACTTCTTTAAGGGCCCCTACGAACAGTACTTC. It specifies CSARDFFKGPYEQYF.

The rearrangement uses TRBV7-8 and TRBJ2-5, with D perhaps TRBD2 (6 bases). The CDR3 length is 18 residues. In germline, CDR1 is SGHVS, CDR2 FQNEAQ. Trimming cost V 2 bases and J 5 bases, with 24 bases left between them. CDR3 protein: CASSLSRASAISIETQYF. CDR3 coding DNA: TGTGCCAGCAGCTTAAGTAGGGCTAGCGCAATCTCTATCGAGACCCAGTACTTC.

This clonotype was recorded many times. The chain uses TRBV2 and TRBJ2-1, with D hard to call. This CDR3 spans 16 amino acids. Germline V gives CDR1 SNHLY, CDR2 FYNNEI. The V and J ends lost 2 bases and 0 bases respectively, with 11 bases between them. CDR3 protein: CASSESLQSSYNEQFF. For the CDR3, the DNA is TGTGCCAGCAGTGAAAGCCTCCAGAGCTCCTACAATGAGCAGTTCTTC.

This clonotype was seen just once. This chain links TRBV19 with TRBJ1-2, with 10 bases lining up with TRBD1. Germline-derived CDR1 and CDR2 are LNHDA and SQIVND (reference sequence). The CDR3 covers 14 residues. The ends lost 4 bases at V and 1 base at J; junction bases unmatched: 0. The CDR3 DNA follows: TGTGCCAGTAGTAGGGACAGGGGTAACTATGGCTACACCTTC. Amino acids: CASSRDRGNYGYTF. Full variable domain (rest looked up from reference TRBV19 and TRBJ1-2): DGGITQSPKYLFRKEGQNVTLSCEQNLNHDAMYWYRQDPGQGLRLIYYSQIVNDFQKGDIAEGYSVSREKKESFPLTVTSAQKNPTAFYLCASSRDRGNYGYTFGSGTRLTVV.

This clonotype was detected only a few times. The chain carries TRBV20-1 and TRBJ2-7, with no clear D. Per germline, CDR1 DFQATT and CDR2 SNEGSKA (reference sequence). The CDR3 is 12 residues long. V lost 3 bases and J lost 3, with 9 bases in between. CDR3 sequence reads: CSASAGNYEQYF. Written as DNA, the CDR3 is TGCAGTGCTAGTGCCGGAAACTACGAGCAGTACTTC.

V and J are TRBV24-1 and TRBJ2-1; D unresolved. CDR1 and CDR2 from the germline V gene are KGHDR and SFDVKD. The V end was cut by 1 base, the J end by 0 bases, with 9 bases between. The CDR3 is 16 residues long. The CDR3 sequence: CATSDLARSSYNEQFF. In DNA form, the CDR3 reads TGTGCCACCAGTGATTTAGCCCGGAGCTCCTACAATGAGCAGTTCTTC.

This rearrangement joins TRBV15 to TRBJ2-7, with D tentatively TRBD2 (5 bases). The length of the CDR3 is 14 residues. The germline V gene has CDR1 LNHNV and CDR2 YYDKDF (reference sequence). Trimming removed 4 bases from V and 6 bases from J, with 16 bases in between. The CDR3 spells CATSTPVGSREQYF. As DNA, the CDR3 is TGTGCCACCAGCACCCCCGTGGGGAGTCGCGAGCAGTACTTC. Complete variable domain (other parts from reference TRBV15 and TRBJ2-7): DAMVIQNPRYQVTQFGKPVTLSCSQTLNHNVMYWYQQKSSQAPKLLFHYYDKDFNNEADTPDNFQSRRPNTSFCFLDIRSPGLGDTAMYLCATSTPVGSREQYFGPGTRLTVT.

Comments on this clonotype: The germline gene is not matched at one end of the junction; a read error may be the cause. The chain carries TRBV10-3 and TRBJ2-4, with D tentatively TRBD1 or TRBD2 (5 bases each). This CDR3 region has 18 residues. Per germline, CDR1 ENHRY and CDR2 SYGVKD. The CDR3 DNA sequence: TGTGCCAGCAGTTACTCGTACGGCGAACCGGGGCCCAAAAACATTCAGTACTTC. This gives the protein CASSYSYGEPGPKNIQYF.

The chain carries TRBV24-1 and TRBJ2-1; D possibly corresponds to TRBD2 (6 bases). Germline CDR1 KGHDR, CDR2 SFDVKD. The CDR3 consists of 12 residues. Trimming removed 10 bases from V and 2 bases from J, with 8 bases in between. The CDR3 sequence: CATAGPYNEQFF. In DNA, the CDR3 is TGTGCCACGGCGGGGCCCTACAATGAGCAGTTCTTC.

This clonotype appeared a few times. This chain links TRBV7-6 with TRBJ1-1; TRBD1 matches at 11 bases. J lost 5 bases, V lost 5 bases, and 7 bases had no gene match. Germline loops: CDR1 SGHVS, CDR2 FNYEAQ. This CDR3 spans 15 amino acids. The CDR3 DNA reads as TGTGCCAGCAGCCGCCGGGGGACAGGGGGAACTGAAGCTTTCTTT. Translating it yields CASSRRGTGGTEAFF.

The V call is TRBV15, the J call TRBJ1-1; D is undetermined. V lost 0 bases and J lost 6, with 5 bases in between. CDR1 and CDR2 (germline): LNHNV, YYDKDF (reference sequence). The CDR3 totals 12 residues. CDR3 DNA: TGTGCCACCAGCAGAGACCAGTCTGAAGCTTTCTTT. This encodes CATSRDQSEAFF.